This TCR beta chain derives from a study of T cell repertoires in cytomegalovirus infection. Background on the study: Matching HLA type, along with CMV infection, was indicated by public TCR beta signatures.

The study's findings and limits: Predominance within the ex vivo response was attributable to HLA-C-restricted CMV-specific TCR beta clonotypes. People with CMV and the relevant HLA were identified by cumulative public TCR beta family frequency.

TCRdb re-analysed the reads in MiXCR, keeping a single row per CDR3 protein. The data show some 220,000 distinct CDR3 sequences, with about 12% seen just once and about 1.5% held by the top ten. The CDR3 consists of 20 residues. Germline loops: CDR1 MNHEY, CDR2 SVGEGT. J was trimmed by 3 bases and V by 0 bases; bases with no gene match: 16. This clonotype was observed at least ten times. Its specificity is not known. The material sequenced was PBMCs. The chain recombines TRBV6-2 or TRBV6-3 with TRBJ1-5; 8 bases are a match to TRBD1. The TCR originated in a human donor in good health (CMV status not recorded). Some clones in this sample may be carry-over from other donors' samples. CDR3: CASSYSPFQGAVGANQPQHF. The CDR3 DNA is TGTGCCAGCAGTTACTCCCCTTTCCAGGGGGCGGTAGGGGCCAATCAGCCCCAGCATTTT.